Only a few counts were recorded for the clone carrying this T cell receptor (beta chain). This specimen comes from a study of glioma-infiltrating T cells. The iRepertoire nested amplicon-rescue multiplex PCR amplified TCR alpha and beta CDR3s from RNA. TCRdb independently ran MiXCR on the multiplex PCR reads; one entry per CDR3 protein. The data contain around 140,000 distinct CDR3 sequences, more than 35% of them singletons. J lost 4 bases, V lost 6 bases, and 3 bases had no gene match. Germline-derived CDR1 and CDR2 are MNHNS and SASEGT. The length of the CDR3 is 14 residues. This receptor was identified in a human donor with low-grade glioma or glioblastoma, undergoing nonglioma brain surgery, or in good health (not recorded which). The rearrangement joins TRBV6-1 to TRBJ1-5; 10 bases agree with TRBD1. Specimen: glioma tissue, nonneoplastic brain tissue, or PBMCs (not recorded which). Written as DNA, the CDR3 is TGTGCCAGCAGGACAGGGGGCGAGAATCAGCCCCAGCATTTT. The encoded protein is CASRTGGENQPQHF.